This TCR beta chain was profiled in a study of cytomegalovirus exposure and HLA in healthy donors (dated 2017 in TCRdb). In the study overall: In an earlier analysis of 450 to 750 of the donors, 250 to 350 Gb of sequence data and some 100 million unique TCR beta sequences from 150 million to 200 million T cells were reported. Genome-wide SNP genotypes for about three fifths of the roughly 670 donors were used in a later genetic analysis, which treated that subset as a discovery cohort. Among almost 400 genotyped donors of the cohort, an average of roughly 240,000 unique TCR beta nucleotide sequences were sequenced per donor, roughly 18% of them non-productive. Typing coverage varied by locus: about 620-640 donors for A, B, C, DRB1 and DQB1; 522 for DQA1; 606 for DPA1; more than 450 for DPB1. A separate validation cohort of roughly 130 different subjects was used in addition to the approximately 700-subject first cohort. Using immunosequencing, the study profiled T cell repertoires from about 610 subjects and related those repertoires to cytomegalovirus serostatus. All discovery cohort repertoires had been generated using a single sequencing platform. An earlier analysis of 587 of the donors used high-throughput TCR beta sequencing to judge whether each TCR beta V gene segment behaved as functional or pseudogenic. To predict cytomegalovirus infection status, the study brought together high-throughput TCR immunosequencing, statistical association of individual TCRs with disease status, and machine learning. Rather than using new phenotypic data, the later analysis identified candidate immune exposures from TCR beta sequences and from how often those sequences occurred across donors. Roughly 5 DR-DQ haplotypes were handled as single units for association and clustering, since linkage in the cohort was strong. Of the 350 to 400 genotyped donors, approximately 82% fell in the genetic ancestry cluster associated with self-reported Caucasian donors. The study aimed to test whether signatures of past pathogen exposure could be identified by cataloging public T cell receptors. In a later analysis, previously published TCR beta repertoires from 600 to 850 donors were re-analyzed and high-resolution HLA genotyping was added so that TCR occurrence patterns could be studied. Alongside the repertoire data, information on donor age, sex, ethnicity and CMV serostatus was compiled. Approximately 310 gigabases of sequencing data and approximately 85 million unique TCR sequences were included in an early release covering around 650 HLA-typed donors. Both class I and class II loci were covered by HLA typing, at four-digit resolution.

Library creation used the immunoSEQ multiplex PCR assay. The multiplex PCR relied on a mix of 60 forward primers for TCR Vbeta segments and 13 reverse primers for TCR Jbeta segments. The CDR3 region of rearranged TCR beta genes was amplified from genomic DNA with a multiplex PCR assay. The amplified TCR beta libraries were sequenced on the Illumina HiSeq System as 87-base-pair reads. Processing in the source paper ran as follows. A later analysis counted about 80 million unique TCR beta chains across the 700 or so repertoires, and roughly 9.9 million of these chains were shared by at least two donors. A nearest-neighbor algorithm error-corrected the raw reads and collapsed the reads into unique sequences, merging closely related sequences to remove PCR and sequencing errors. CDR3 sequences were aligned to IMGT reference sequences to assign V, D and J gene segments. For a sequence to be retained, a match of at least six nucleotides to both a V gene segment and a J gene segment was required. Rearrangements were called productive when the CDR3 lacked stop codons and stayed in frame with V and J; all others were non-productive. CDR3 was defined according to IMGT convention as the region running from the second conserved V-encoded cysteine to the conserved J-encoded phenylalanine. In an earlier analysis of some 550 of the donors, sequences lacking an unambiguous match to a single V gene segment were excluded. An earlier analysis of approximately 590 of the donors called V segments functional above 56.7% productive rearrangements and segregating when the between-donor standard deviation exceeded 5%. A statistical classification framework was built for diagnosing cytomegalovirus status from the catalog of TCR beta chain sequences. In a later analysis, V and J genes were assigned by comparing TCR nucleotide sequences against IMGT/GENE-DB human TR gene sequences. The TCRdist pipeline was used in a later analysis to assign CDR3 sequences and most-parsimonious VDJ recombination scenarios. In a later analysis, each TCR beta chain was defined by its CDR3 amino acid sequence together with its V-gene family, and reads lacking a unique V-gene family were excluded. To address suspected cross-contamination and a sequencing artifact, a later analysis removed 550 to 750 highly shared, low-generation-probability nucleotide sequences. In a later analysis, a clonal expansion index was calculated for each public chain from normalized within-repertoire ranks of inferred template counts. A later analysis computed generation probabilities with a VDJ recombination model fitted to out-of-frame rearrangements, and checked the results against IGoR. Hypergeometric tests were used in a later analysis to score TCR-TCR, TCR-HLA and TCR-CMV co-occurrence, with a repertoire-size bias correction applied to the TCR pairs. A later analysis estimated false discovery rates by permuting HLA or CMV assignments 20 times. A later analysis grouped co-occurring TCRs with DBSCAN, adding TCRdist sequence similarity when clustering within HLA-allele-positive subsets. Co-occurrence clustering excluded repertoires with fewer than 30,000 or more than 120,000 public chains, plus five with anomalous nucleotide sharing. The table comes from immuneACCESS by way of TCRdb, which keeps in-frame sequences with V and J called. Part of the clones is missing from these tables; in studies checked, under half for an unresolved V gene and the rest for unknown reasons. V and J calls plus clone size are reproduced from that table; the DNA served to infer D and trimming. This sample lists about 150,000 clones; roughly 72% were detected once. Of the sample, 2.1% is held by the ten largest clones.

What the work shows at the level of the full study, not this receptor alone: V-gene and J-gene trimming of TCR beta chains was associated with a missense DCLRE1C variant in a later genetic analysis, and the association was replicated in an independent cohort. Linkage disequilibrium might explain the correlated functional status among segregating V segments, but an unknown experimental factor could not be excluded. Broadly in line with IMGT annotations, most TCR beta V segments showed up in productive rearrangements about 90% or about 30% of the time in an earlier analysis of 587 of the donors. Because the 87-base-pair reads could not distinguish some IMGT-functional V segments, including TRBV6-2 and TRBV6-3, those segments were excluded. Three of the identified cytomegalovirus-associated TCR beta chains were confirmed in vitro to be specific for cytomegalovirus antigens. While some public TCRs were present in many individuals, most TCR sequences turned up only very rarely across donors. Because counts were too low, around 17 rarely observed V segments, including chromosome 9 orphons, were left out of the earlier analysis of 500 to 650 of the donors. In a later analysis, HLA-associated TCR beta chains were found to be more clonally expanded and to have lower generation probabilities than equally common non-associated chains. According to the authors, the approach could potentially be generalized to other disease states and immunological phenotypes. Sequencing depth was assumed to be roughly uniform across donors in the presence/absence analyses, though that assumption may not hold. In the study, approximately 160 TCR beta chains were listed as associated with cytomegalovirus. Only TCR beta chains were sequenced in this cohort, and the absence of alpha or paired-chain data limited detectable features. HLA typing was unavailable for some donors at each locus, so association tests used only the typed subset. The only immune exposure information available for the cohort was CMV serostatus. The classifier was reported to diagnose cytomegalovirus status with high specificity and sensitivity in both the original and validation cohorts. A cluster of highly shared sequence variants was judged likely to represent a technical artifact of the sequencing pipeline. In a later analysis, TCR association rates were found to vary across HLA loci, with the most associated TCRs seen for DRB1 alleles and the fewest for HLA-C alleles. Most CMV-associated TCR beta chains appeared to be HLA-restricted in a later analysis, and the HLA associations seemed to be driven largely by CMV exposure. A later analysis reported that several top co-occurrence clusters appeared linked to parvovirus B19, influenza, CMV and Epstein-Barr virus. According to a later genetic analysis, donors in an Asian-associated ancestry cluster had fewer N-insertions in productive TCRs than the approximately 700-donor mean. A later analysis associated approximately 17,000 TCR beta sequences with specific HLA alleles at a false discovery rate of 0.05. A further reported finding was that TCR beta sequences accurately predicted the HLA-A and HLA-B alleles for most subjects in the first cohort. When HLA alleles, especially DR and DQ, strongly co-occurred, attributing TCR associations to individual alleles was difficult.

The CDR3, cysteine through phenylalanine, is 17 amino acids long. The read is trimmed to its CDR3 DNA, 51 bases read in frame from base 1. From the germline V gene, CDR1 is ENHRY and CDR2 is SYGVKD. Trimming leaves V shorter by 0 bases and J shorter by 3 bases, with the junction holding 4 bases beyond the gene matches. In total, approximately 690 healthy bone marrow donors made up the cohort. At the time of sampling, every cohort member was nominally healthy, though immune exposures that went unrecorded were likely present. The donor was CMV seronegative and was included in the group of about 350 seronegative cohort members. A peripheral blood sample was collected from each donor, and TCR beta sequencing was performed on peripheral blood mononuclear cells. The Qiagen DNeasy Blood Extraction Kit was used to extract genomic DNA from the blood cell samples. A note on this clone: What antigen it recognizes has not been identified. Per-base qualities were not stored, and no clone one base away is much larger.

The TCR originated in a man aged 25 to 40 in good health and CMV-seronegative. The sequence links TRBV10-3 to TRBJ2-3; the junction holds 12 bases that match TRBD2. The specimen sequenced was PBMCs. In nucleotides, the sequence is TGTGCCATCAGTGAGTCCGCTAGCGGGGGGGCAACAGATACGCAGTATTTT. Its translation is CAISESASGGATDTQYF.